Following are 8 T cell receptor beta chains from one sample sequenced in a study of blood T cell repertoires in COVID-19. Data came from immunoSEQ multiplex PCR; TCRdb stores just in-frame clones and leaves some out. Among some 190,000 clones listed, under 90% were seen once. Sequenced sample: peripheral blood. The source is a woman aged 80 or over with COVID-19, enrolled during active disease.

The rearrangement links TRBV11-2 to TRBJ2-3; D not resolved. There are 15 residues in the CDR3. Germline-derived CDR1 and CDR2 are SGHAT and FQNNGV. V was pared by 4 bases and J by 4 bases, with 15 bases between. The CDR3 DNA reads as TGTGCCAGCAGCTCATCTCGAACAGTGGCAGATACGCAGTATTTT. Protein: CASSSSRTVADTQYF.

This chain joins TRBV7-9 and TRBJ2-7; the D is unclear. Trimming stripped 2 bases from V and 3 bases from J, with 2 bases between. The CDR3 is 11 residues long. Germline V gene lookup returns CDR1 SEHNR and CDR2 FQNEAQ (reference sequence). The CDR3 bases are TGTGCCAGCAGCTTATACTACGAGCAGTACTTC. This encodes CASSLYYEQYF. Full variable domain (rest looked up from reference TRBV7-9 and TRBJ2-7): DTGVSQNPRHKITKRGQNVTFRCDPISEHNRLYWYRQTLGQGPEFLTYFQNEAQLEKSRLLSDRFSAERPKGSFSTLEIQRTEQGDSAMYLCASSLYYEQYFGPGTRLTVT.

This chain joins TRBV5-1 and TRBJ2-7; TRBD1 might be the D (6 bases). Germline assignment: CDR1 SGHRS and CDR2 YFSETQ. Trimming removed 4 bases at V and 3 bases at J, with 11 bases between. CDR3 length: 13 residues. The CDR3 sequence: CASSQQGSYEQYF. Here the CDR3 DNA reads TGCGCCAGCAGCCAGCAGGGGAGCTACGAGCAGTACTTC.

This clone showed up just a few times. This rearrangement joins TRBV7-8 to TRBJ2-3; 9 bases agree with TRBD1. The CDR3 totals 16 residues. Germline V gene sequence: CDR1 SGHVS, CDR2 FQNEAQ. The V and J ends lost 5 bases and 4 bases, in that order; junction bases with no gene match: 10. CDR3 bases: TGTGCCAGCAGCGACCACGGACAGGGGCAGTCAGATACGCAGTATTTT. This encodes CASSDHGQGQSDTQYF.

The V call is TRBV7-9, the J call TRBJ1-1; TRBD1 agrees at 7 bases. CDR1 is SEHNR, CDR2 FQNEAQ, per germline (reference sequence). V shed 5 bases, J shed 0 bases, and the junction held 3 bases outside the gene matches. CDR3 length: 14 amino acids. CDR3 DNA sequence: TGTGCCAGCAGCGTGACAGGGATGAACACTGAAGCTTTCTTT. Its protein product is CASSVTGMNTEAFF. The complete variable domain, with remaining parts taken from reference TRBV7-9 and TRBJ1-1, reads DTGVSQNPRHKITKRGQNVTFRCDPISEHNRLYWYRQTLGQGPEFLTYFQNEAQLEKSRLLSDRFSAERPKGSFSTLEIQRTEQGDSAMYLCASSVTGMNTEAFFGQGTRLTVV.

The CDR3 protein is CASSWGDRDRGTDTQYF. In DNA form, the CDR3 reads TGCGCCAGCAGCTGGGGGGACCGGGACAGGGGCACAGATACGCAGTATTTT. V gene TRBV5-1 combines with J gene TRBJ2-3; 9 nucleotides align to TRBD1. The CDR3 length is 17 residues. J gave up 1 base and V 3 bases, and 9 bases lay outside the gene matches. From germline, CDR1 is SGHRS and CDR2 YFSETQ.

The chain recombines TRBV3-1 (or the pseudogene TRBV3-2) with TRBJ2-3; 10 bases agree with TRBD1. Trimming at V came to 0 bases and at J to 1 base, leaving 4 bases not matched to a gene. The germline V gene has CDR1 LGHDT and CDR2 YNNKEL (reference sequence). The CDR3 loop spans 17 amino acids. In nucleotides, the CDR3 is TGTGCCAGCAGCCAAGATCTTGGGACAGGGGGCACAGATACGCAGTATTTT. Translated, it gives CASSQDLGTGGTDTQYF.

The chain employs TRBV2 and TRBJ2-3, with TRBD2 matching 10 bases. Losses at the gene ends were 1 base for V and 3 bases for J; bases not matched to a gene: 1. CDR3 length: 15 residues. Germline CDR1 and CDR2: SNHLY and FYNNEI. The DNA for the CDR3 is TGTGCCAGCAGTGAAGTAGCGGGAGGAACAGATACGCAGTATTTT. It is translated as CASSEVAGGTDTQYF. Full variable domain (missing parts from reference TRBV2 and TRBJ2-3): EPEVTQTPSHQVTQMGQEVILRCVPISNHLYFYWYRQILGQKVEFLVSFYNNEISEKSEIFDDQFSVERPDGSNFTLKIRSTKLEDSAMYFCASSEVAGGTDTQYFGPGTRLTVL.